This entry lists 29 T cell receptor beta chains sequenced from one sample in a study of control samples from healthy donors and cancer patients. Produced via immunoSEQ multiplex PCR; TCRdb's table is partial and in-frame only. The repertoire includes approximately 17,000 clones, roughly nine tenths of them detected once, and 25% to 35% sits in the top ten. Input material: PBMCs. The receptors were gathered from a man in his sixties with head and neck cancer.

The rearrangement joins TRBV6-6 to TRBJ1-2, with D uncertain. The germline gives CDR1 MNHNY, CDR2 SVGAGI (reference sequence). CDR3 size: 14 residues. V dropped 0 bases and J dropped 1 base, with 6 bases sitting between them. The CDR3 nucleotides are TGTGCCAGCAGTTACTCCGGGGATAACTATGGCTACACCTTC. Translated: CASSYSGDNYGYTF.

As DNA, the CDR3 is TGTGCCAGTAGTATAGAGGGCAGATATAGCAATCAGCCCCAGCATTTT. Translation gives CASSIEGRYSNQPQHF. The chain employs TRBV19 and TRBJ1-5; D gene ambiguous. The CDR3 length is 16 residues. The germline gives CDR1 LNHDA, CDR2 SQIVND (reference sequence). Trimming removed 0 bases from V and 0 bases from J, with 9 bases in between.

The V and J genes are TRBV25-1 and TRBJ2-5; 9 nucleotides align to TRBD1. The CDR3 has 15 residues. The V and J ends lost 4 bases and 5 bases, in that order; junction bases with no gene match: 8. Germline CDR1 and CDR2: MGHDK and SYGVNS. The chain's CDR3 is CASSAHRGQGETQYF. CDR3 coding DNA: TGTGCCAGCAGTGCCCACAGGGGGCAGGGCGAGACCCAGTACTTC.

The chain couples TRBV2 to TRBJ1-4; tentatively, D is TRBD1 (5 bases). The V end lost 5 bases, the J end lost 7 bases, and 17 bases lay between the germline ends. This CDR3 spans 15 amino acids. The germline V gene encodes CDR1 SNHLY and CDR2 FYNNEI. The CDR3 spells CASSHRTGSLEKLFF. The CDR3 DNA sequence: TGTGCCAGCAGTCACAGGACGGGGAGCCTTGAAAAACTGTTTTTT. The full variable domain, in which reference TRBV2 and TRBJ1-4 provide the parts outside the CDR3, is EPEVTQTPSHQVTQMGQEVILRCVPISNHLYFYWYRQILGQKVEFLVSFYNNEISEKSEIFDDQFSVERPDGSNFTLKIRSTKLEDSAMYFCASSHRTGSLEKLFFGSGTQLSVL.

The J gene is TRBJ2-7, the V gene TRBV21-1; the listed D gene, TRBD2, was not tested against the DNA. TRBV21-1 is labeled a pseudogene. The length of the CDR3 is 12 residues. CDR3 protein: CAYAESSYEQYF. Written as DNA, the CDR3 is TGTGCCTACGCGGAGAGCTCCTACGAGCAGTACTTC.

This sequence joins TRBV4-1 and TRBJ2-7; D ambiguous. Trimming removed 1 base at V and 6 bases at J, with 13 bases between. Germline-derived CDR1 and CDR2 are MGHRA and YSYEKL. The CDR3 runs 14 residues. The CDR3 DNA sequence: TGCGCCAGCAGCCAAGTGCCCGCGGCTCGCGAGCAGTACTTC. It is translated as CASSQVPAAREQYF.

The CDR3 bases are TGTGCCAGCTCACCAGGTTACAGGGCCAACGAGCAGTACTTC. Its translation is CASSPGYRANEQYF. The V and J genes are TRBV18 and TRBJ2-7; D possibly corresponds to TRBD1 (6 bases). The CDR3 is 14 residues long. The V end was cut by 2 bases, the J end by 5 bases, with 13 bases between. The germline gives CDR1 KGHSH, CDR2 LQKENI.

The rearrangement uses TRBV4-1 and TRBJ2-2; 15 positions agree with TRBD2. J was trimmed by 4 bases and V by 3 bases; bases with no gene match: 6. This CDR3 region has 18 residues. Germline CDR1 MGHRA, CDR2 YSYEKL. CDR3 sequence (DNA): TGCGCCAGCAGCCAGGGGGGACTAGCGGGGGGTGGCACCGGGGAGCTGTTTTTT. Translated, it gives CASSQGGLAGGGTGELFF.

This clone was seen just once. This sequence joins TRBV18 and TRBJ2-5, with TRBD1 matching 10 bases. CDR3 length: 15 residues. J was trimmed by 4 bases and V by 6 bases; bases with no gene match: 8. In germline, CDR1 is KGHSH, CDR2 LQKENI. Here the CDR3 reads CASSRDRGRRETQYF. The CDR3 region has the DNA TGTGCCAGCTCCCGAGACAGGGGGCGCCGAGAGACCCAGTACTTC. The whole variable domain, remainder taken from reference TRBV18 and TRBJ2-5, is NAGVMQNPRHLVRRRGQEARLRCSPMKGHSHVYWYRQLPEEGLKFMVYLQKENIIDESGMPKERFSAEFPKEGPSILRIQQVVRGDSAAYFCASSRDRGRRETQYFGPGTRLLVL.

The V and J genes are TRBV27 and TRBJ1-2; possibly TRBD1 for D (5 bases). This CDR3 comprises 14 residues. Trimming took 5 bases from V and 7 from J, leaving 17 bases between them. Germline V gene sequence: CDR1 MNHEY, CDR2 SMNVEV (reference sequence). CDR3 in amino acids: CASSPRGSTRGYTF. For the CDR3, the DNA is TGTGCCAGCAGTCCCCGGGGCAGCACCCGTGGCTACACCTTC.

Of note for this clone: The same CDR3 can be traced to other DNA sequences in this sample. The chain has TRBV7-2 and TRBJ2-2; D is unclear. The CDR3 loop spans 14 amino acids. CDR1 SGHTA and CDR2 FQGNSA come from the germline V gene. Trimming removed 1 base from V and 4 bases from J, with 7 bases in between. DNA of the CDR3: TGTGCCAGCAGCTTAGTGGGTGGCACCGGGGAGCTGTTTTTT. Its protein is CASSLVGGTGELFF.

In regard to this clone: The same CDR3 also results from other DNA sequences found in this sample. For the CDR3, the DNA is TGTGCCAGCTCGCCGAGGATGAACACTGAAGCTTTCTTT. Translated: CASSPRMNTEAFF. This chain links TRBV6-5 with TRBJ1-1; D gene uncertain. Per germline, CDR1 MNHEY and CDR2 SVGAGI. The ends were cut back, 8 bases at V and 0 bases at J, with 10 bases in the middle. There are 13 residues in the CDR3.

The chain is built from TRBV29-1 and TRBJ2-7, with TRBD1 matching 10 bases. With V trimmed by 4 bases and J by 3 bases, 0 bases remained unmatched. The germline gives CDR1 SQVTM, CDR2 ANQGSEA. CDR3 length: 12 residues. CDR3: CSVGDRGYEQYF. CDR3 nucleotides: TGCAGCGTTGGGGACAGGGGCTACGAGCAGTACTTC.

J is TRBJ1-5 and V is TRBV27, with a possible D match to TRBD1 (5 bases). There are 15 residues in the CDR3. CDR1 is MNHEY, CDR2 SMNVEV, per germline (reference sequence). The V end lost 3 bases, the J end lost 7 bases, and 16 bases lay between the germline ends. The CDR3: CASSLQGSLGQPQHF. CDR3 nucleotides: TGTGCCAGCAGTTTGCAGGGATCTTTAGGGCAGCCCCAGCATTTT.

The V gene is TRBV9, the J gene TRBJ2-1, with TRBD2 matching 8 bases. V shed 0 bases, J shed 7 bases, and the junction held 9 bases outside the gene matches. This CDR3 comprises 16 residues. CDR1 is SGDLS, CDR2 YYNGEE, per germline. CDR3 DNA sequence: TGTGCCAGCAGCGTAGCTTCGCGGGGGGCGGGAAATGAGCAGTTCTTC. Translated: CASSVASRGAGNEQFF. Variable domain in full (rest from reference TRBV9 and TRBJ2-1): DSGVTQTPKHLITATGQRVTLRCSPRSGDLSVYWYQQSLDQGLQFLIQYYNGEERAKGNILERFSAQQFPDLHSELNLSSLELGDSALYFCASSVASRGAGNEQFFGPGTRLTVL.

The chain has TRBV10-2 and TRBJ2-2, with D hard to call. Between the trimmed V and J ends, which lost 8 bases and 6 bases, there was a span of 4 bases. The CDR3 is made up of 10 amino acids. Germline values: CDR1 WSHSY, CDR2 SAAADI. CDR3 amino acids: CASLAGELFF. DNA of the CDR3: TGCGCCAGCCTCGCCGGGGAGCTGTTTTTT.

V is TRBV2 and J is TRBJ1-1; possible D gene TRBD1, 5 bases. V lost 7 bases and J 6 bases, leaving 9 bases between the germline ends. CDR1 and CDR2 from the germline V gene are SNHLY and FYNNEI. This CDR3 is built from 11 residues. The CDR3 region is CASTLGAEAFF. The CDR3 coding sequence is TGTGCCAGCACTTTGGGGGCTGAAGCTTTCTTT.

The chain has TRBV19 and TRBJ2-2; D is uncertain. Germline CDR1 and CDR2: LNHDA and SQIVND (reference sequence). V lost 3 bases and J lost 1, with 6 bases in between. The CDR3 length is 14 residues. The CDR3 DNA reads TGTGCCAGTAGTATTAAAGGGAACACCGGGGAGCTGTTTTTT. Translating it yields CASSIKGNTGELFF.

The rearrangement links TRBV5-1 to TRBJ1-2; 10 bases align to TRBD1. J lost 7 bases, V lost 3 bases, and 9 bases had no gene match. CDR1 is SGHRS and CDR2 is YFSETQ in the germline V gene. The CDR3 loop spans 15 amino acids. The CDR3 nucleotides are TGCGCCAGCAGCTCAGGGACAGGGGACGATCTTGGCTACACCTTC. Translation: CASSSGTGDDLGYTF.

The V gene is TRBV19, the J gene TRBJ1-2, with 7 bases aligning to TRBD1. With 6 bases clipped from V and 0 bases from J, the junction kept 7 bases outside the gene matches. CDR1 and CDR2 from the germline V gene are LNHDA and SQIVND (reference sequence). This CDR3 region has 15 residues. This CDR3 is CASRLGQNTNYGYTF. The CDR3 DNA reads TGTGCCAGTAGGTTGGGACAGAATACTAACTATGGCTACACCTTC.

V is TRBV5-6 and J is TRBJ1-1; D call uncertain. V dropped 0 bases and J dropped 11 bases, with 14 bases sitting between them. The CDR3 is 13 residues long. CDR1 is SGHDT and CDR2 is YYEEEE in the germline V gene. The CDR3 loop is CASSLGQTLRAFF. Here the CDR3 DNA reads TGTGCCAGCAGCTTGGGACAAACCTTGAGGGCTTTCTTT.

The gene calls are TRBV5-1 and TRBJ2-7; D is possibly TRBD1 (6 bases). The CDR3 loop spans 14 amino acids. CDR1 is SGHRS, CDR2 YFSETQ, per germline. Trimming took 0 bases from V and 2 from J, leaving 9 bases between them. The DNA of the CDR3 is TGCGCCAGCAGCTTGGATGGACAGCCCTACGAGCAGTACTTC. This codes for CASSLDGQPYEQYF.

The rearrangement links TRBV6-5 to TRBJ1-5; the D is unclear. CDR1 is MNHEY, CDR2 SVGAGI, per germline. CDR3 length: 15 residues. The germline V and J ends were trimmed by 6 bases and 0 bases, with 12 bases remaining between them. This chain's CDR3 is CASRAGTHSNQPQHF. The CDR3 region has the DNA TGTGCCAGCAGGGCAGGCACTCATAGCAATCAGCCCCAGCATTTT.

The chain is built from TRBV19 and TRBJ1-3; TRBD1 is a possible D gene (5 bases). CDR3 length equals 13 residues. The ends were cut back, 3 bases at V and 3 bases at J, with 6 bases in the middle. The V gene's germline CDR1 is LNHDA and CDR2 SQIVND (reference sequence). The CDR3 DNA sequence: TGTGCCAGTAGTATGGACATTGGAAACACCATATATTTT. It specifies CASSMDIGNTIYF.

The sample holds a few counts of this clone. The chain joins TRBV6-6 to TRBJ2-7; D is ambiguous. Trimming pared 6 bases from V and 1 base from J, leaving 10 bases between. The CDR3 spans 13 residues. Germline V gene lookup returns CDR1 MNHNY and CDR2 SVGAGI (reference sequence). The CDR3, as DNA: TGTGCCAGCAGCGACTCTGGATCCTACGAGCAGTACTTC. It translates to CASSDSGSYEQYF.

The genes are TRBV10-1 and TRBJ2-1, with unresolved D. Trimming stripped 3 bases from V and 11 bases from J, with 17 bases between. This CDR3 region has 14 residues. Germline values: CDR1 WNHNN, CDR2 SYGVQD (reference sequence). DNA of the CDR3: TGCGCCAGCAGTGAAGGCAATGTGGGTAATAAGCAGTTCTTC. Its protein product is CASSEGNVGNKQFF.

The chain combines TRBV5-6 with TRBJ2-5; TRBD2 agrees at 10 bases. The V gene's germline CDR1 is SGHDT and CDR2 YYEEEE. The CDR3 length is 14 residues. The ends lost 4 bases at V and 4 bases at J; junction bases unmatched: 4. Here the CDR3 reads CASSPSGGSETQYF. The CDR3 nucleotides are TGTGCCAGCAGCCCTAGCGGGGGATCAGAGACCCAGTACTTC.

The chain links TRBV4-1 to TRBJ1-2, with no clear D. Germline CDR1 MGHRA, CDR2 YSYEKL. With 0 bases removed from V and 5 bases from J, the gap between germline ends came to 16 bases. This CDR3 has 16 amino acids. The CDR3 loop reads CASSQDQGPSGYGYTF. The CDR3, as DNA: TGCGCCAGCAGCCAAGATCAAGGGCCTAGTGGATATGGCTACACCTTC.

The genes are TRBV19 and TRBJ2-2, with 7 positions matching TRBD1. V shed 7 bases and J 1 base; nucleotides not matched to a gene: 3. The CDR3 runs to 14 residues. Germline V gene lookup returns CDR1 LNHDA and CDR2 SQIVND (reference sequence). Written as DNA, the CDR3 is TGTGCCAGTACCAGGGGGAAGAACACCGGGGAGCTGTTTTTT. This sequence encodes CASTRGKNTGELFF.